This entry describes one TCR beta chain. Its antigen is not known. The V and J ends lost 7 bases and 3 bases respectively, with 15 bases between them. This CDR3 has 14 amino acids. Germline-derived CDR1 and CDR2 are MNHEY and SVGEGT. Through template switching, a universal primer site was introduced, and the cDNA contained unique molecular identifiers. In TCRdb, the 5' RACE reads were re-called with MiXCR into one record per CDR3 protein. The table lists about 890,000 distinct CDR3 sequences, around an eighth of them singletons. This sample is drawn from a study of identical twins. General study points: Modeled out-of-frame TCR alpha sharing in monozygotic twins fell below observed levels. With beta out-of-frame sequences, excess sharing by twins was weaker. The abundant beta clonotypes from cord blood had fewer insertions, and memory repertoires had none of this.

The same sample was also used in a study of yellow fever vaccine responses in identical twins.

Sequences were obtained from PBMCs. The TCR originated in a woman aged 18-29 years in good health. This rearrangement joins TRBV6-2 or TRBV6-3 to TRBJ1-1, with TRBD1 as a possible D gene (5 bases). CDR3 in DNA: TGTGCCAGCAACTTAAAGGGGCTGGACACTGAAGCTTTCTTT. It encodes CASNLKGLDTEAFF.